Listed below are T cell receptor beta chains from one sample, sequenced in a study of cytomegalovirus exposure and HLA in healthy donors. Generated by immunoSEQ multiplex PCR, the TCRdb table keeps only in-frame clones and is missing some. This table holds 180,000 or so clones, 75% to 85% found once. The sample was PBMCs. These receptors all come from a woman aged 25-40 years in good health and CMV-seropositive. Each CDR3 is given with its conserved first and last residue. The D gene is left open where the match is weak. Clone size is shown for a subset of rows, as once, few, many or a class of expanded clone.

>TRBJ2-3|TRBV5-1|once|-
TGCGCCAGCAGCTTCGGGGTCTCGGCAGATACGCAGTATTTT
CASSFGVSADTQYF
>TRBJ1-2|TRBV19|-|TRBD1
TGTGCCAGCCGTGACCCCCGGACAGGGTCTTATGGCTACACCTTC
CASRDPRTGSYGYTF
>TRBJ1-5|TRBV9|-|TRBD1
TGTGCCAGCAGCGCAGGGGGACAGGGAGAACAGCCCCAGCATTTT
CASSAGGQGEQPQHF
>TRBJ1-5|TRBV18|-|-
TGTGCCAGCTCACCAGAGCCGGGAAATAGCAATCAGCCCCAGCATTTT
CASSPEPGNSNQPQHF
>TRBJ2-2|TRBV15|-|TRBD1
TGTGCCACCAGCTTCGTAGGACAGGGTGCCGGGGAGCTGTTTTTT
CATSFVGQGAGELFF
>TRBJ2-7|TRBV5-6|-|TRBD1
TGTGCCAGCAGCTTTGGGACAGGGAGCGGGGCCTACGAGCAGTACTTC
CASSFGTGSGAYEQYF
>TRBJ2-5|TRBV6-5|-|-
TGTGCCAGCAGTTACGAAAGCGGAGGAGAGACCCAGTACTTC
CASSYESGGETQYF
>TRBJ1-2|TRBV14|few|-
TGTGCCAGCAGCCAAGGACACTACTATGGCTACACCTTC
CASSQGHYYGYTF
>TRBJ2-1|TRBV5-1|-|TRBD2
TGCGCCAGCAGCTTCAGGCTAGCGGGAAGGGATGAGCAGTTCTTC
CASSFRLAGRDEQFF
>TRBJ1-5|TRBV6-1|-|TRBD1
TGTGCCAGCAGTGAAGGGGACAGGGACCAGCATTTT
CASSEGDRDQHF
>TRBJ1-1|TRBV9|-|-
TGTGCCAGCAGCCGGGGTAACCTGATGAACACTGAAGCTTTCTTT
CASSRGNLMNTEAFF